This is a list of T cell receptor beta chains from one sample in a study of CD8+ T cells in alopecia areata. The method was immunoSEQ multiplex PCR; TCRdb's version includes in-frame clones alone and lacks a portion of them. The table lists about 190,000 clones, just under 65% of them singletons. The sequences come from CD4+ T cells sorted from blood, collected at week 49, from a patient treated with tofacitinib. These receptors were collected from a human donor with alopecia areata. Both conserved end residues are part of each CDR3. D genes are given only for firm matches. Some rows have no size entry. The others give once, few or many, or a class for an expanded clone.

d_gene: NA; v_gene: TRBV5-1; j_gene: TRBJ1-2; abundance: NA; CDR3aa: CASSEGTREGSGYTF; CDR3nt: TGCGCCAGCAGCGAAGGAACAAGGGAAGGTAGTGGCTACACCTTC
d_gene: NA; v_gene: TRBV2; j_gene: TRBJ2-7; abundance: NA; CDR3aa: CASSEAARAVDEQYF; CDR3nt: TGTGCCAGCAGTGAAGCGGCCAGGGCCGTGGACGAGCAGTACTTC
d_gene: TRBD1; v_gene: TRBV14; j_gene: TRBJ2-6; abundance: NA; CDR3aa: CASSQEATGAGANVLTF; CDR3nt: TGTGCCAGCAGCCAAGAGGCAACAGGGGCTGGGGCCAACGTCCTGACTTTC
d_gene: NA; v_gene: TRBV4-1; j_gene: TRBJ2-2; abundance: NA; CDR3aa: CASSLSRGTGELFF; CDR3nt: TGCGCCAGCAGCCTTTCTAGGGGGACCGGGGAGCTGTTTTTT
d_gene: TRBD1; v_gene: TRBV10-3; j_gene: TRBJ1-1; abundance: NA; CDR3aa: CAISGQGALTEAFF; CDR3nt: TGTGCCATCAGTGGGCAGGGGGCCCTCACTGAAGCTTTCTTT
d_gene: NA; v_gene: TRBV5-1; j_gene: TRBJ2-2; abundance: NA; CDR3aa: CASSVGQFHTGELFF; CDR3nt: TGCGCCAGCAGCGTTGGACAGTTTCACACCGGGGAGCTGTTTTTT
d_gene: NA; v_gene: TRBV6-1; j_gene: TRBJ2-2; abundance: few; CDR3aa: CASSEGQRELFF; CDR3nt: TGTGCCAGCAGTGAAGGTCAGAGGGAGCTGTTTTTT
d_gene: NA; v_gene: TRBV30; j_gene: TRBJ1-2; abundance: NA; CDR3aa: CAWSSSSGTGYTF; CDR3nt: TGTGCCTGGAGTTCTAGTAGCGGTACTGGCTACACCTTC
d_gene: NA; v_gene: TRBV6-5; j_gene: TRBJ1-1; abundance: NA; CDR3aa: CASSSFKLTEAFF; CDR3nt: TGTGCCAGCAGCTCTTTTAAACTCACTGAAGCTTTCTTT
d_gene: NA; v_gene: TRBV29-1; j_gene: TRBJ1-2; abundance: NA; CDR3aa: CSVEVADNGYTF; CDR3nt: TGCAGCGTTGAGGTGGCAGATAATGGCTACACCTTC
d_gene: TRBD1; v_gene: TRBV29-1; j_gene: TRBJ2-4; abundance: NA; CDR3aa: CSARDRQKNIQYF; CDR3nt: TGCAGCGCCCGGGACAGGCAAAAAAACATTCAGTACTTC
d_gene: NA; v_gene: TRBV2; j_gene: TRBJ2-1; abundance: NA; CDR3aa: CARSVGGTYNEQFF; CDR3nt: TGTGCCCGCTCGGTGGGGGGCACCTACAATGAGCAGTTCTTC
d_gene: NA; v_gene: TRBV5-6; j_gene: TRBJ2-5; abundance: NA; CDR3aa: CASSFGGETQYF; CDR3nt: TGTGCCAGCAGCTTTGGGGGAGAGACCCAGTACTTC
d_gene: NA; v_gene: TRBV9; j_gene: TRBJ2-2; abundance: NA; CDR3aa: CASRGNTGELFF; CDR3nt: TGTGCCAGCAGAGGTAACACCGGGGAGCTGTTTTTT